This TCR beta chain was profiled in a study of T cell changes during pregnancy in multiple sclerosis. The table came from immunoSEQ multiplex PCR; TCRdb's copy has only in-frame clones and leaves some out. The sample carries roughly 100,000 clones, roughly nine tenths recorded once. The CDR3 covers 16 residues. CDR1 is SGHVS, CDR2 FQNEAQ, per germline. V gave up 1 base and J gave up 5 bases, with 14 bases separating them. The chain is built from TRBV7-8 and TRBJ1-4; TRBD1 might be the D (6 bases). The source is a female donor with multiple sclerosis, enrolled in a pregnancy study. The sample consisted of peripheral blood, taken after pregnancy. This CDR3 is CASSLGGRGLNEKLFF. CDR3 nucleotide sequence: TGTGCCAGCAGCTTAGGGGGGCGGGGGCTCAATGAAAAACTGTTTTTT. Full variable domain (outside the CDR3, taken from reference TRBV7-8 and TRBJ1-4): GAGVSQSPRYKVAKRGQDVALRCDPISGHVSLFWYQQALGQGPEFLTYFQNEAQLDKSGLPSDRFFAERPEGSVSTLKIQRTQQEDSAVYLCASSLGGRGLNEKLFFGSGTQLSVL.